One and the same sample provided the 6 T cell receptor beta chains below, sequenced in a study of technical replicates of blood from a few donors. TCRdb keeps only in-frame clones here, not all; method: immunoSEQ multiplex PCR. The repertoire holds about 94,000 clones, with almost 97% as singletons. Material for sequencing was T cells isolated from PBMCs. These TCRs come from a human donor in good health.

This chain links TRBV6-1 with TRBJ1-1; perhaps TRBD1 as D (6 bases). Germline CDR1 and CDR2: MNHNS and SASEGT. The ends were cut back, 6 bases at V and 0 bases at J, with 14 bases in the middle. This CDR3 is 15 amino acids long. The CDR3 reads CASSDTGKVNTEAFF. CDR3 in DNA: TGTGCCAGCAGCGATACAGGGAAGGTGAACACTGAAGCTTTCTTT.

On this clone itself: Germline is not matched at one junction end, which may reflect a read error. Other DNA sequences of this sample code for an identical CDR3. The rearrangement joins TRBV29-1 to TRBJ2-1; D perhaps matches TRBD1 (6 bases). This CDR3 has 13 residues. CDR1 is SQVTM, CDR2 ANQGSEA, per germline. CDR3 sequence reads: CSVDRDINNEQFF. The CDR3 bases are TGCAGCGTTGATCGGGACATTAACAACGAGCAGTTCTTC.

The rearrangement uses TRBV2 and TRBJ1-2; weak D call: TRBD1 (5 bases). This CDR3 is built from 10 residues. Germline V CDR1 and CDR2: SNHLY, FYNNEI. The germline V and J ends were trimmed by 10 bases and 6 bases, with 9 bases remaining between them. The CDR3 DNA sequence: TGTGCCACCAAAGGGGATGGCTACACCTTC. This gives the protein CATKGDGYTF.

The chain links TRBV29-1 to TRBJ2-6, with 10 bases fitting TRBD1. Germline CDR1 and CDR2: SQVTM and ANQGSEA. V trimming: 6 bases; J trimming: 2 bases; junction bases outside the gene matches: 4. This CDR3 has 15 amino acids. CDR3 sequence: CSVPTGGTGANVLTF. Here the CDR3 DNA reads TGCAGCGTGCCGACAGGGGGCACTGGGGCCAACGTCCTGACTTTC.

The rearrangement uses TRBV19 and TRBJ1-4; 7 bases map to TRBD1. In germline, CDR1 is LNHDA, CDR2 SQIVND (reference sequence). V was pared by 5 bases and J by 4 bases, with 4 bases of the junction left unmatched. This CDR3 comprises 14 residues. The CDR3 region has the DNA TGTGCCAGTAGTGTGACAGGGTTTAATGAAAAACTGTTTTTT. Its translation: CASSVTGFNEKLFF. Based on the CDR3 plus reference TRBV19 and TRBJ1-4, the full variable domain is DGGITQSPKYLFRKEGQNVTLSCEQNLNHDAMYWYRQDPGQGLRLIYYSQIVNDFQKGDIAEGYSVSREKKESFPLTVTSAQKNPTAFYLCASSVTGFNEKLFFGSGTQLSVL.

The rearrangement links TRBV5-1 to TRBJ2-5; TRBD2 matches 8 bases. Germline lookup yields CDR1 SGHRS and CDR2 YFSETQ. The J segment lost 1 base and the V segment lost 7 bases, leaving 15 bases of the junction unmatched. The CDR3 spans 17 residues. This CDR3 reads CASAYRTSQNFQETQYF. In DNA form, the CDR3 reads TGCGCCAGCGCCTACCGGACTAGCCAAAACTTCCAAGAGACCCAGTACTTC.